The 12 T cell receptor beta chains below all came from one sample that was sequenced in a study of blood T cell repertoires in COVID-19. Method: immunoSEQ multiplex PCR; TCRdb's copy keeps in-frame clones and lacks some. The sample holds approximately 100,000 clones, under 90% seen once. Sequenced material: peripheral blood. The receptors stem from a human donor in a cohort sampled during active or convalescent COVID-19.

This clone has only a few counts. V is TRBV3-1 (or the pseudogene TRBV3-2) and J is TRBJ1-1; no clear D gene. Between the trimmed V and J ends, which lost 6 bases and 6 bases, there was a span of 20 bases. Germline V gene data show CDR1 as LGHDT and CDR2 as YNNKEL (reference sequence). The CDR3 spans 15 residues. In DNA form, the CDR3 reads TGTGCCAGCAGTCGTAGGCTTTTGTCCCGGGCTGAAGCTTTCTTT. The encoded protein is CASSRRLLSRAEAFF.

This clone has a handful of counts. The chain combines TRBV24-1 with TRBJ1-2; 8 nucleotides line up with TRBD1. The CDR3 contains 17 residues. With 5 bases clipped from V and 4 bases from J, the junction kept 14 bases outside the gene matches. In germline, CDR1 is KGHDR, CDR2 SFDVKD. CDR3 region: CATSGDGTGPRGYGYTF. The CDR3 DNA follows: TGTGCCACCAGTGGTGACGGGACAGGCCCACGAGGCTATGGCTACACCTTC.

The rearrangement joins TRBV7-9 to TRBJ1-6; no clear D gene. Between the trimmed V and J ends, which lost 0 bases and 4 bases, there was a span of 10 bases. The germline gives CDR1 SEHNR, CDR2 FQNEAQ (reference sequence). CDR3 length: 16 residues. The CDR3 region is CASSLATGGYNSPLHF. The CDR3 coding sequence is TGTGCCAGCAGCTTAGCAACGGGAGGATATAATTCACCCCTCCACTTT.

The CDR3 protein is CASYTGWGINYGYTF. The CDR3 DNA reads as TGTGCCAGCTATACAGGGTGGGGGATTAACTATGGCTACACCTTC. J is TRBJ1-2 and V is TRBV28; D might be TRBD1 (6 bases). This CDR3 contains 15 residues. Germline-derived CDR1 and CDR2 are MDHEN and SYDVKM. V was pared by 8 bases and J by 1 base, with 17 bases between.

The CDR3 DNA is TGTGCCAGCAGCAACACGGACAGGACAAGCTATGGCTACACCTTC. Protein: CASSNTDRTSYGYTF. The rearrangement uses TRBV11-2 and TRBJ1-2; 7 nucleotides align to TRBD1. The CDR3 length is 15 residues. Losses at the gene ends were 5 bases for V and 4 bases for J; bases not matched to a gene: 10. From germline, CDR1 is SGHAT and CDR2 FQNNGV.

The rearrangement links TRBV25-1 to TRBJ1-1; 7 bases line up with TRBD1. The CDR3 covers 15 residues. V was clipped by 3 bases and J by 10 bases; unmatched bases: 14. CDR1 MGHDK and CDR2 SYGVNS come from the germline V gene. CDR3 in amino acids: CASSDPGTVGIVAFF. The CDR3 DNA reads TGTGCCAGCAGTGATCCGGGGACAGTCGGTATTGTAGCTTTCTTT.

The rearrangement links TRBV11-3 to TRBJ2-7; 9 bases match TRBD2. The germline V gene has CDR1 SGHNT and CDR2 YENEEA. This CDR3 is built from 15 residues. J lost 4 bases, V lost 1 base, and 5 bases had no gene match. The chain's CDR3 is CASSLGASGEYEQYF. CDR3 nucleotides: TGTGCCAGCAGCTTAGGTGCTAGCGGGGAATACGAGCAGTACTTC.

The V and J genes are TRBV7-3 and TRBJ2-2, with D possibly being TRBD2 (5 bases). The V end lost 1 base, the J end lost 5 bases, and 8 bases lay between the germline ends. CDR3 length: 14 amino acids. Per germline, CDR1 SGHTA and CDR2 FQGTGA. This CDR3 reads CASSLIEGTGELFF. The DNA for the CDR3 is TGTGCCAGCAGCTTAATCGAGGGTACCGGGGAGCTGTTTTTT.

The chain employs TRBV7-2 and TRBJ1-1, with D possibly TRBD1 on 6 matching bases. Trimming removed 1 base from V and 1 base from J, with 10 bases in between. The CDR3 totals 15 residues. Germline assignment: CDR1 SGHTA and CDR2 FQGNSA. The CDR3 DNA reads TGTGCCAGCAGCTTAGAGGGGACACCGAACACTGAAGCTTTCTTT. As protein: CASSLEGTPNTEAFF.

The rearrangement links TRBV14 to TRBJ2-1, with a weak D call TRBD1 (5 bases). The V gene's germline CDR1 is SGHDN and CDR2 FVKESK. Trimming stripped 4 bases from V and 6 bases from J, with 13 bases between. This CDR3 spans 14 amino acids. In DNA, the CDR3 is TGTGCCAGCAGCCGAGACCCGACAGTCAATGAGCAGTTCTTC. Translating it yields CASSRDPTVNEQFF.

The rearrangement joins TRBV4-2 to TRBJ2-1; a weak D match, TRBD1 (6 bases). Germline CDR1 LGHNA, CDR2 YNFKEQ. The CDR3 covers 15 residues. The V end lost 2 bases, the J end lost 5 bases, and 13 bases lay between the germline ends. The DNA for the CDR3 is TGTGCCAGCAGCCAAACAACAGGGTTCAACAATGAGCAGTTCTTC. Its protein product is CASSQTTGFNNEQFF.

The chain combines TRBV7-2 with TRBJ2-2; D is perhaps TRBD1 (5 bases). Per the germline V gene, CDR1 is SGHTA and CDR2 is FQGNSA. This CDR3 has 13 amino acids. Trimming left V 2 bases short and J 6 bases short, with 7 bases between. CDR3 residues: CASSLSGPGELFF. Here the CDR3 DNA reads TGTGCCAGCAGCTTATCAGGGCCCGGGGAGCTGTTTTTT.